Given below is one T cell receptor (beta chain) in context. The sample is drawn from a study of blood T cell repertoires in COVID-19. Study-wide context: Samples of COVID-19 (acute and convalescent) were obtained from the United States, Italy and Spain. T cells, B-cell-depleted T cells, or PBMCs provided the cDNA or gDNA that served as material.

The table came from immunoSEQ multiplex PCR; TCRdb's copy has only in-frame clones and leaves some out. There are about 130,000 clones in the sample; 80% occur only once, and about 2% lies in the top ten. V lost 7 bases, J lost 5 bases, and 15 bases lay in between. The CDR3 is 14 amino acids. This clonotype originated in a man between 65 and 85 years old with acute or convalescent COVID-19. Sequenced input: peripheral blood. V gene TRBV23-1 combines with J gene TRBJ1-5, with a tentative D call TRBD1 (6 bases). TRBV23-1 is given ORF status, its function remaining uncertain. The CDR3 spells CASKDSEGDQPQHF. The CDR3 coding sequence is TGCGCCAGCAAGGACAGTGAGGGGGATCAGCCCCAGCATTTT.